This T cell receptor beta chain was identified during a study of T cells in Graves' hyperthyroidism and ophthalmopathy. Hyperthyroidism in the patients, aged 18 to 65, was newly diagnosed and under 2 months in duration. The V and J ends lost 4 bases and 5 bases, in that order; junction bases with no gene match: 4. The germline CDR1 and CDR2 sequences are SGDLS and YYNGEE. The CDR3 sequence is 14 residues long. Amplification of TCR beta CDR3 regions used RNA as the template. The HTBI primer set was used in a first-round RT-PCR of the TCR CDR3. TCRdb itself ran the multiplex PCR reads through MiXCR, one entry per CDR3 protein. The table shows some 510,000 distinct CDR3 sequences, with around 42% occurring only once.

This TCR was sampled from a woman between 18 and 29 years old with Graves' hyperthyroidism. V usage is TRBV9 and J usage is TRBJ2-1; 9 bases are shared with TRBD2. The sequenced sample consisted of peripheral blood or thyroid tissue (not recorded which). In DNA form, the CDR3 reads TGTGCCAGCAGCTTAGCGGGAGAAAACAATGAGCAGTTCTTC. It is translated as CASSLAGENNEQFF.